The 30 T cell receptor beta chains in this list originate from one sample, sequenced in a study of blood T cells in healthy people across ages. A second about 7 to 11 cycle PCR used barcoded and J-beta primers. TCRdb ran MiXCR on the 5' RACE reads and lists one entry per CDR3 protein. Among around 670,000 distinct CDR3 sequences listed, 25% to 35% were seen once. Sequenced material: blood. Receptors originate from a woman aged 80 or over in good health.

This chain connects TRBV6-1 to TRBJ1-4; D is unclear. V lost 0 bases, J lost 5 bases, and 10 bases lay in between. This CDR3 contains 15 residues. Germline V gives CDR1 MNHNS, CDR2 SASEGT. CDR3 sequence (DNA): TGTGCCAGCAGTGAAGCTATGACGGGAAATGAAAAACTGTTTTTT. The encoded protein is CASSEAMTGNEKLFF.

The V call is TRBV12-3 or TRBV12-4, the J call TRBJ2-5; 9 bases fit TRBD2. The end of the DNA aligns better with TRBJ2-1, so the J call may be wrong. This CDR3 comprises 14 residues. The DNA for the CDR3 is TGTGCCTGCCTAGGGCGGGGGGGCCAAGAGACCCAGTTCTTC. This translates into CACLGRGGQETQFF.

The chain combines TRBV12-3 or TRBV12-4 with TRBJ2-3, with 7 positions matching TRBD2. Germline trimming cut 5 bases from V and 4 bases from J; bases unmatched to any gene: 6. This CDR3 comprises 14 residues. CDR3 coding DNA: TGTGCCAGCAGTGCGGGGGTAGGCGCAGATACGCAGTATTTT. As protein: CASSAGVGADTQYF.

This clonotype was seen only a few times. The genes are TRBV28 and TRBJ2-3; 10 bases agree with TRBD2. The V gene's germline CDR1 is MDHEN and CDR2 SYDVKM. The V gene end was trimmed by 6 bases and the J gene end by 1 base; junction bases not matched to a gene: 7. The CDR3 sequence is 16 residues long. The CDR3 protein is CASSFPTSGGTDTQYF. The CDR3 nucleotides read TGTGCCAGCAGCTTCCCTACTAGCGGGGGCACAGATACGCAGTATTTT. The whole variable domain, remainder taken from reference TRBV28 and TRBJ2-3, is DVKVTQSSRYLVKRTGEKVFLECVQDMDHENMFWYRQDPGLGLRLIYFSYDVKMKEKGDIPEGYSVSREKKERFSLILESASTNQTSMYLCASSFPTSGGTDTQYFGPGTRLTVL.

This clonotype was seen many times. This sequence joins TRBV5-1 and TRBJ2-7; possibly TRBD1 for D (6 bases). The CDR3 has 15 amino acids. V lost 4 bases, J lost 2 bases, and 16 bases lay in between. Germline CDR1 and CDR2: SGHRS and YFSETQ. CDR3 region: CASSPSTGPTYEQYF. CDR3 bases: TGCGCCAGCAGCCCGTCGACAGGACCCACCTACGAGCAGTACTTC.

This clonotype was counted a few times. The chain is built from TRBV19 and TRBJ1-2; no definite D call. The CDR3 covers 12 residues. V was pared by 1 base and J by 7 bases, with 7 bases between. The germline gives CDR1 LNHDA, CDR2 SQIVND (reference sequence). CDR3 loop: CASSIVGSGYTF. The CDR3 region has the DNA TGTGCCAGTAGTATAGTCGGGTCTGGCTACACCTTC.

The V gene is TRBV6-5, the J gene TRBJ2-1; D may correspond to TRBD1 or TRBD2 (7 bases each). Germline V gene data show CDR1 as MNHEY and CDR2 as SVGAGI. CDR3 size: 14 residues. V was clipped by 6 bases and J by 8 bases, with 17 bases between them. The CDR3 sequence is CASRSRGGGHEQFF. The DNA of the CDR3 is TGTGCCAGCAGGTCCAGGGGGGGGGGGCATGAGCAGTTCTTC.

With regard to this clonotype: One junction end disagrees with the germline gene, perhaps due to a read error. The chain uses TRBV24-1 and TRBJ2-2; possible D gene TRBD1, 6 bases. Germline CDR1 KGHDR, CDR2 SFDVKD. The CDR3 totals 13 residues. CDR3 DNA: TGTGCCACCGGCGGACAGAACGCCGGGGAGCTGTTTTTT. This encodes CATGGQNAGELFF.

This clonotype was seen repeatedly, ten times or more. The DNA of the CDR3 is TGTGCCAGCAGCCAAGATCGGGCAAACAACTATGGCTACACCTTC. This translates into CASSQDRANNYGYTF. The chain employs TRBV4-2 and TRBJ1-2; D unresolved. The CDR3 consists of 15 residues. V was clipped by 0 bases and J by 2 bases, with 10 bases between them. Germline V gene lookup returns CDR1 LGHNA and CDR2 YNFKEQ.

This clonotype was observed many times. This chain uses TRBV20-1 with TRBJ1-5; D gene uncertain. The V and J ends lost 1 base and 0 bases respectively, with 7 bases between them. The CDR3 is 14 amino acids. CDR1 is DFQATT, CDR2 SNEGSKA, per germline (reference sequence). The CDR3: CSARADYSNQPQHF. CDR3 bases: TGCAGTGCTAGAGCAGACTATAGCAATCAGCCCCAGCATTTT.

In its sample, this clonotype was seen many times. V gene TRBV28 combines with J gene TRBJ1-2; TRBD1 is a possible D gene (6 bases). The length of the CDR3 is 13 residues. V dropped 6 bases and J dropped 3 bases, with 11 bases sitting between them. Per the germline V gene, CDR1 is MDHEN and CDR2 is SYDVKM. This CDR3 reads CASRIGGYYGYTF. CDR3 sequence (DNA): TGTGCCAGCAGGATAGGGGGTTACTATGGCTACACCTTC.

This clonotype was seen repeatedly, ten times or more. The chain links TRBV20-1 to TRBJ2-5, with 9 nucleotides matching TRBD2. CDR1 and CDR2 (germline): DFQATT, SNEGSKA (reference sequence). This CDR3 is built from 14 residues. J was trimmed by 7 bases and V by 5 bases; bases with no gene match: 11. The CDR3: CSAPRAGGPVTQYF. CDR3 nucleotides: TGCAGTGCTCCCAGGGCGGGGGGGCCGGTGACCCAGTACTTC.

The table lists this clonotype with many counts. The chain combines TRBV21-1 with TRBJ2-7; the table's D call of TRBD1 was not tested on the DNA. TRBV21-1 is reported as a pseudogene. The CDR3 is made up of 16 amino acids. The CDR3 DNA reads TGTGCCAGCAGCCGGACGGGGGGGCTTAGCTCCTACGAGCAGTACTTC. Translation gives CASSRTGGLSSYEQYF.

This clonotype occurred many times. The gene calls are TRBV28 and TRBJ2-7; 8 nucleotides agree with TRBD1. Per the germline V gene, CDR1 is MDHEN and CDR2 is SYDVKM. J gave up 4 bases and V 5 bases, and 16 bases lay outside the gene matches. The CDR3 loop spans 17 amino acids. In DNA, the CDR3 is TGTGCCAGCAGTCCCTTGCCAGGGGGCAGGGCGCGGTACGAGCAGTACTTC. Translated, it gives CASSPLPGGRARYEQYF.

A remark on this clonotype: This may stem from a read error, because a much larger clone lies one nucleotide away. The chain joins TRBV25-1 to TRBJ1-2, with D possibly TRBD1 on 6 matching bases. Between the trimmed V and J ends, which lost 3 bases and 12 bases, there was a span of 17 bases. Germline-derived CDR1 and CDR2 are MGHDK and SYGVNS. This CDR3 comprises 13 residues. The CDR3 region has the DNA TGTGCCAGCAGTGATTTCGGGGGGCTAGGCCACACCTTC. Protein product: CASSDFGGLGHTF.

In its sample, this clonotype was seen many times. The chain joins TRBV12-3 or TRBV12-4 to TRBJ1-2; D gene ambiguous. Trimming removed 4 bases at V and 8 bases at J, with 14 bases between. This CDR3 spans 13 amino acids. The CDR3 bases are TGTGCCAGCAGTTCGACCGACTCTAGAGGCTACACCTTC. Translating it yields CASSSTDSRGYTF.

The chain has TRBV19 and TRBJ2-3, with a weak D call TRBD2 (6 bases). Trimming cost V 1 base and J 4 bases, with 21 bases left between them. The CDR3 length is 18 residues. Germline CDR1 and CDR2: LNHDA and SQIVND (reference sequence). In DNA, the CDR3 is TGTGCCAGTAGTATAGGGTCAAGGGGACGACTAGGCCCAGATACGCAGTATTTT. Translation: CASSIGSRGRLGPDTQYF.

Many counts were recorded for this clonotype. This sequence joins TRBV6-2 or TRBV6-3 and TRBJ2-6, with D unresolved. The V gene lost 7 bases and the J gene lost 0 bases, with 16 bases spanning the gap. Germline V gene sequence: CDR1 MNHEY, CDR2 SVGEGT. The length of the CDR3 is 17 residues. The CDR3 nucleotides are TGTGCCAGCACCTTACAGCGTTCTAACTCTGGGGCCAACGTCCTGACTTTC. It encodes CASTLQRSNSGANVLTF.

V and J are TRBV27 and TRBJ2-7; D call uncertain. The CDR3 is 13 residues long. The germline V gene encodes CDR1 MNHEY and CDR2 SMNVEV (reference sequence). V dropped 5 bases and J dropped 6 bases, with 14 bases sitting between them. The CDR3 spells CASSVPGISEQYF. In DNA form, the CDR3 reads TGTGCCAGCAGTGTACCAGGCATCAGCGAGCAGTACTTC.

The chain links TRBV20-1 to TRBJ1-3; a weak D match, TRBD1 (5 bases). The CDR3 runs to 13 residues. CDR1 and CDR2 from the germline V gene are DFQATT and SNEGSKA (reference sequence). Trimming removed 3 bases from V and 7 bases from J, with 13 bases in between. CDR3 sequence (DNA): TGCAGTGCTAGTGCAGGGCGCCGGAACACCATATATTTT. Translation: CSASAGRRNTIYF.

This rearrangement joins TRBV29-1 to TRBJ2-5, with D unresolved. V shed 5 bases and J shed 5 bases, with 6 bases lying between them. CDR3 size: 10 residues. Germline V gene sequence: CDR1 SQVTM, CDR2 ANQGSEA. Here the CDR3 reads CSVQKETQYF. In DNA, the CDR3 is TGCAGCGTTCAGAAGGAGACCCAGTACTTC.

The sample holds many counts of this clonotype. The chain combines TRBV7-2 with TRBJ2-4; D not certain. This CDR3 region has 15 residues. The V end lost 5 bases, the J end lost 2 bases, and 13 bases lay between the germline ends. Germline V CDR1 and CDR2: SGHTA, FQGNSA. This chain's CDR3 is CASSPSTWSKNIQYF. The CDR3 nucleotides are TGTGCCAGCAGCCCGTCTACGTGGTCCAAAAACATTCAGTACTTC.

Concerning this clonotype itself: This sequence may be a read error, since a much larger clone differs from it by one base. V usage is TRBV2 and J usage is TRBJ2-7; D might be TRBD1 (5 bases). Germline values: CDR1 SNHLY, CDR2 FYNNEI. This CDR3 contains 14 residues. CDR3 DNA sequence: TGTGCCAACAGTATGACAGATATCCCCTACGAGCAGTACTTC. This encodes CANSMTDIPYEQYF.

Many counts were recorded for this clonotype. The J gene is TRBJ2-3, the V gene TRBV5-1; 9 bases are a match to TRBD2. J was trimmed by 4 bases and V by 6 bases; bases with no gene match: 9. From germline, CDR1 is SGHRS and CDR2 YFSETQ. The CDR3 is 15 residues long. In DNA, the CDR3 is TGCGCCAGCAAGGTGGCGGGGGGGCCCTCAGATACGCAGTATTTT. Its protein product is CASKVAGGPSDTQYF.

Ten or more counts support this clonotype. The V call is TRBV7-2, the J call TRBJ1-2; 9 bases agree with TRBD1. This CDR3 spans 13 amino acids. V shed 2 bases, J shed 8 bases, and the junction held 3 bases outside the gene matches. Per the germline V gene, CDR1 is SGHTA and CDR2 is FQGNSA. The CDR3 sequence: CASSLNRGRGYTF. CDR3 DNA sequence: TGTGCCAGCAGCTTAAACAGGGGGCGAGGCTACACCTTC. Full variable domain (rest looked up from reference TRBV7-2 and TRBJ1-2): GAGVSQSPSNKVTEKGKDVELRCDPISGHTALYWYRQSLGQGLEFLIYFQGNSAPDKSGLPSDRFSAERTGGSVSTLTIQRTQQEDSAVYLCASSLNRGRGYTFGSGTRLTVV.

This clonotype was observed many times. The rearrangement links TRBV18 to TRBJ2-7; no reliable D call. Germline V gene lookup returns CDR1 KGHSH and CDR2 LQKENI. Trimming took off 1 base at V and 1 base at J, with 11 bases between the two ends. This CDR3 has 15 residues. CDR3 DNA sequence: TGTGCCAGCTCACCACTGGCTGCCCCTTCCTACGAGCAGTACTTC. Residues: CASSPLAAPSYEQYF.

The rearrangement links TRBV19 to TRBJ2-1, with D possibly TRBD1 on 6 matching bases. The last part of the DNA fits TRBJ2-7 better; the J call may be wrong. This CDR3 spans 15 amino acids. The V gene's germline CDR1 is LNHDA and CDR2 SQIVND (reference sequence). The CDR3: CASSPDRSSYNEQYF. In DNA form, the CDR3 reads TGTGCCAGTAGCCCCGACAGGAGCTCCTACAATGAGCAGTACTTC.

The J gene is TRBJ2-3, the V gene TRBV20-1; 12 bases are a match to TRBD2. V was pared by 3 bases and J by 5 bases, with 12 bases of the junction left unmatched. The CDR3 has 17 amino acids. Germline CDR1 and CDR2: DFQATT and SNEGSKA (reference sequence). The chain's CDR3 is CSASRGASGGVEDTQYF. CDR3 sequence (DNA): TGCAGTGCTAGTCGTGGGGCTAGCGGGGGGGTTGAAGATACGCAGTATTTT.

The table lists this clonotype with many counts. This chain connects TRBV28 to TRBJ2-1; D gene unclear. This CDR3 region has 14 residues. Germline V CDR1 and CDR2: MDHEN, SYDVKM. The V end lost 3 bases, the J end lost 0 bases, and 6 bases lay between the germline ends. The CDR3 region has the DNA TGTGCCAGCAGTTTTCTGAGCTCCTACAATGAGCAGTTCTTC. Its protein is CASSFLSSYNEQFF.

Notes on this clonotype: A junction end diverges from the germline sequence, so it may reflect a read error. The V call is TRBV4-2, the J call TRBJ2-2; D might be TRBD2 (6 bases). Germline loops: CDR1 LGHNA, CDR2 YNFKEQ. The CDR3 has 16 residues. The CDR3 protein is CASSQGDSLLTGERFF. The CDR3 DNA reads TGTGCCAGCAGCCAAGGGGACTCCTTGCTCACCGGGGAGCGGTTTTTT.